Reported below is one T cell receptor beta chain. Its target is not known. cDNA came from roughly 0.53 to 1 ug RNA primed by random hexamers. TCRdb analysed the immunoSEQ multiplex PCR reads with MiXCR anew, one entry per CDR3 protein. The sample lists 200,000 or so distinct CDR3 sequences, 90% to 95% seen once, with 0.085% to 0.095% in the top ten. Sequencing of TCR beta was undertaken in CD8+ and CD4+ T cells derived from blood. The authors negatively isolated CD8+ and CD4+ T cells and FACS-enriched TEMRA cells. These data come from a study of CD8 T cells in Susac syndrome. Study-wide results and caveats: It was acknowledged in the study that the number of individuals who were included in its TCR sequencing and HLA analysis was relatively small.

The TCR sequence derives from a human donor with multiple sclerosis. The specimen was CD4+ T cells from PBMCs.

Written as DNA, the CDR3 is TGTGCCAGCAGCCACCCACCGACTAGCGGGGGGGCAGGTGAGCAGTTCTTC. Translation gives CASSHPPTSGGAGEQFF. The V gene is TRBV3-1, the J gene TRBJ2-1; 14 nucleotides agree with TRBD2. Per germline, CDR1 LGHDT and CDR2 YNNKEL (reference sequence). The CDR3 contains 17 residues. With V trimmed by 3 bases and J by 9 bases, 10 bases remained unmatched.